This is a list of T cell receptor beta chains from one sample in a study of regulatory T cells in long-lasting Graves disease. MiXCR was run by TCRdb on the multiplex PCR reads, yielding one entry per CDR3 protein. Among 400,000 to 500,000 distinct CDR3 sequences listed, around a fifth were seen once. The sequenced sample was peripheral blood mononuclear cells (PBMCs), obtained when the disease was refractory, from a patient treated with antithyroid drugs. These receptor sequences come from a female donor with Graves disease. The CDR3 runs from the conserved cysteine through the conserved F or W. Not all rows give a size; the values are once, few, many and, for expanded clones, a class.

J,size,V,CDR3
TRBJ2-7,many,TRBV7-2,CASSWAGSSYEQYF
TRBJ2-7,few,TRBV9,CASSVGSGAPGTPRHEQYF
TRBJ2-5,.,TRBV19,CASRMTGSETQYF
TRBJ2-1,.,TRBV2,CASSEVWTDNEQFF
TRBJ2-4,.,TRBV4-2,CASSQDEGGELAKNIQYF
TRBJ1-4,.,TRBV20-1,CSAGERDEKLFF
TRBJ1-5,many,TRBV28,CAVGGGRGNQPQHF
TRBJ2-1,.,TRBV29-1,CSVVNSYNEQFF
TRBJ2-7,.,TRBV6-1,CASSTSPYEQYF
TRBJ1-4,.,TRBV13,CASSEFTGGANEKLFF
TRBJ2-7,many,TRBV20-1,CSARETGQGSSYEQYF
TRBJ1-5,many,TRBV12-3/TRBV12-4,CASSFPAGGNQPQHF
TRBJ2-7,many,TRBV7-2,CASGQNSEQYF
TRBJ2-2,many,TRBV11-3,CASSWGLAGGPGELFF
TRBJ1-6,.,TRBV30,CAWAPGTAPLHF
TRBJ2-7,few,TRBV7-9,CASSLGSGSGEQYF
TRBJ1-5,.,TRBV2,CASSAPGFIQPQHF
TRBJ1-1,many,TRBV28,CASGVTGGLTEAFF
TRBJ2-2,few,TRBV14,CASSQAGGRPNTGELFF
TRBJ1-5,.,TRBV28,CASTNGPPRPQHF
TRBJ2-7,many,TRBV28,CASNSGTSGLNEQYF
TRBJ1-6,many,TRBV3-1,CASSHPLASSPLHF
TRBJ2-2,.,TRBV27,CASTFVASGHMNTGELFF
TRBJ1-5,few,TRBV19,CASSIEGRLDQPQHF
TRBJ1-2,many,TRBV29-1,CSVAGANYGYTF
TRBJ1-2,once,TRBV29-1,CSVENLQGAGYTF
TRBJ1-6,few,TRBV7-2,CASSTTEYNSPLHF
TRBJ1-5,many,TRBV6-1,CASIGTDINQPQHF
TRBJ2-4,few,TRBV5-1,CASTLAGPPAKNIQYF
TRBJ2-1,.,TRBV29-1,CSVLGLAEVSSYNEQFF
TRBJ2-7,many,TRBV11-3,CASSPAGRHYEQYF
TRBJ1-1,.,TRBV14,CASSQSRGTTEAFF
TRBJ2-7,.,TRBV14,CASPPLAGDYEQYF
TRBJ2-5,many,TRBV12-3/TRBV12-4,CASSQTQETQYF
TRBJ2-5,many,TRBV10-3,CAISDPGQFRQETQYF
TRBJ1-2,many,TRBV7-2,CASSLGQGVHYGYTF
TRBJ2-1,few,TRBV20-1,CSARGELIVEQFF
TRBJ1-1,many,TRBV11-3,CASSLDGGVNTEAFF
TRBJ2-7,few,TRBV12-3/TRBV12-4,CASSLFRGEQYF
TRBJ2-7,many,TRBV10-3,CAISEDFLPGSEQYF
TRBJ1-5,.,TRBV29-1,CSVGEGSQPQHF
TRBJ2-2,.,TRBV20-1,CSASGGALNTGELFF
TRBJ1-1,few,TRBV3-1,CASSQVSSMENTEAFF
TRBJ1-6,many,TRBV11-2,CASSSIQGKNSPLHF
TRBJ1-1,many,TRBV7-2,CASSSRQGSTEAFF
TRBJ2-7,few,TRBV20-1,CSARGGTKTYEQYF
TRBJ1-1,few,TRBV6-1,CASAGTLNTEAFF
TRBJ2-2,few,TRBV6-1,CASSAQYGTGELFF
TRBJ1-5,many,TRBV28,CASSPGSGNQPQHF
TRBJ1-2,many,TRBV19,CASTARGLGYTF
TRBJ2-7,few,TRBV6-1,CASTGYLINYEQYF
TRBJ2-5,.,TRBV18,CASSPLAGGEETQYF
TRBJ1-1,few,TRBV6-5,CASSYSRRASPEAFF
TRBJ2-5,.,TRBV10-3,CAITPGQGAKETQYF